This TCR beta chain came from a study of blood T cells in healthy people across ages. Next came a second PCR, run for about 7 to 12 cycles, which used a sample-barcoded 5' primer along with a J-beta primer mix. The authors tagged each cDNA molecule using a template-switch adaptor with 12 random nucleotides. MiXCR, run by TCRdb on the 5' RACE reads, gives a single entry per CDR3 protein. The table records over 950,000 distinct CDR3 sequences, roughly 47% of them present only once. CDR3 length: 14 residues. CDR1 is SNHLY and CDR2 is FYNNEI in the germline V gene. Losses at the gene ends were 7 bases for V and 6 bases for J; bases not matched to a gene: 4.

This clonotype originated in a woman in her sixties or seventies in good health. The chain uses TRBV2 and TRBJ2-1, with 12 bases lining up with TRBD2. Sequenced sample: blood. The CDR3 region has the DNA TGTGCCAGCAAGGGGACTAGCGGGTTCAATGAGCAGTTCTTC. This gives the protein CASKGTSGFNEQFF.